The 12 T cell receptor beta chains listed next were all sequenced from one sample in a study of blood T cell repertoires in COVID-19 (dated by TCRdb to about 2020). Library method: the immunoSEQ multiplex PCR assay. Entries here come from immuneACCESS through TCRdb and include only in-frame sequences with V and J called. Some clones fail to appear in such tables; in the studies checked, an unresolved V gene covers under half of the shortfall, and the cause of the remainder is unknown. The sample table lists 200,000 to 250,000 clones, approximately 82% of them with a count of one. Jointly, the top ten make up roughly 2% of the sample. Input material: peripheral blood. The receptor source for this set is a young man who had recovered from COVID-19.

V usage is TRBV11-2 and J usage is TRBJ2-3; 10 bases match TRBD2. The CDR3 sequence is 15 residues long. Losses at the gene ends were 3 bases for V and 4 bases for J; bases not matched to a gene: 4. Germline CDR1 is SGHAT and CDR2 is FQNNGV. In DNA form, the CDR3 reads TGTGCCAGCAGCTTTAGCGGGGGGACTTCAGATACGCAGTATTTT. This translates into CASSFSGGTSDTQYF. The full variable domain, completed using reference TRBV11-2 and TRBJ2-3, is EAGVAQSPRYKIIEKRQSVAFWCNPISGHATLYWYQQILGQGPKLLIQFQNNGVVDDSQLPKDRFSAERLKGVDSTLKIQPAKLEDSAVYLCASSFSGGTSDTQYFGPGTRLTVL.

J is TRBJ2-7 and V is TRBV2, with 7 bases that match TRBD1. CDR1 SNHLY and CDR2 FYNNEI come from the germline V gene. The CDR3 has 15 amino acids. V was clipped by 6 bases and J by 2 bases; unmatched bases: 10. The CDR3 DNA reads TGTGCCAGCAGCCTAGTGTTGGGACAGACCTACGAGCAGTACGTC. Protein: CASSLVLGQTYEQYV.

The gene calls are TRBV6-6 and TRBJ1-1; no firm D call. V was cut by 5 bases and J by 8 bases, with 9 bases left in between. CDR1 and CDR2 (germline): MNHNY, SVGAGI (reference sequence). The CDR3 sequence is 11 residues long. CDR3: CASSIASEAFF. The CDR3 bases are TGTGCCAGCAGTATAGCGTCAGAAGCTTTCTTT.

The rearrangement uses TRBV3-1 (or the pseudogene TRBV3-2) and TRBJ2-1; 12 bases agree with TRBD2. Germline trimming cut 4 bases from V and 9 bases from J; bases unmatched to any gene: 10. Germline V CDR1 and CDR2: LGHDT, YNNKEL (reference sequence). CDR3 length: 16 amino acids. The CDR3 DNA reads TGTGCCAGCAGCCCGCAACCCGCTAGCGGGGGGGCTGAGCAGTTCTTC. As protein: CASSPQPASGGAEQFF.

The rearrangement uses TRBV5-6 and TRBJ1-1, with D hard to call. Deletions cut 2 bases from V and 8 bases from J, with 10 bases between. CDR1 SGHDT and CDR2 YYEEEE come from the germline V gene. The CDR3 is 12 residues long. The CDR3 DNA reads as TGTGCCAGCAGCTTTATGACAACCGAAGCTTTCTTT. This codes for CASSFMTTEAFF. Looking up the rest from reference TRBV5-6 and TRBJ1-1 gives the full variable domain: DAGVTQSPTHLIKTRGQQVTLRCSPKSGHDTVSWYQQALGQGPQFIFQYYEEEERQRGNFPDRFSGHQFPNYSSELNVNALLLGDSALYLCASSFMTTEAFFGQGTRLTVV.

The V call is TRBV18, the J call TRBJ1-3, with 9 bases lining up with TRBD1. The CDR3 has 15 amino acids. Germline V gene lookup returns CDR1 KGHSH and CDR2 LQKENI. The V and J ends lost 2 bases and 2 bases, in that order; junction bases with no gene match: 1. The CDR3 loop is CASSPGTGTGNTIYF. CDR3 DNA sequence: TGTGCCAGCTCACCAGGGACAGGGACTGGAAACACCATATATTTT.

The rearrangement uses TRBV12-1 and TRBJ2-5; the D call TRBD2 from the table was never checked on the DNA. TRBV12-1 is an annotated pseudogene. CDR3 size: 16 residues. The DNA for the CDR3 is TGTGCCAGCAGCTCGATATTAGCGGGGACCCAAGAGACCCAGTACTTC. This sequence encodes CASSSILAGTQETQYF.

The chain couples TRBV27 to TRBJ1-5, with D hard to call. Trimming took 6 bases from V and 5 from J, leaving 14 bases between them. The germline V gene has CDR1 MNHEY and CDR2 SMNVEV (reference sequence). The CDR3 consists of 14 residues. CDR3 sequence reads: CASRGGSLYQPQHF. Here the CDR3 DNA reads TGTGCCAGCAGAGGTGGGAGTCTCTATCAGCCCCAGCATTTT.

J is TRBJ2-7 and V is TRBV29-1; D ambiguous. Trimming pared 4 bases from V and 0 bases from J, leaving 4 bases between. The CDR3 has 11 amino acids. CDR1 SQVTM and CDR2 ANQGSEA come from the germline V gene. The CDR3 sequence: CSVVSSYEQYF. As DNA, the CDR3 is TGCAGCGTTGTCAGCTCCTACGAGCAGTACTTC.

The V and J genes are TRBV7-6 and TRBJ2-6, with 10 bases that match TRBD1. Germline CDR1 SGHVS, CDR2 FNYEAQ. The V segment lost 5 bases and the J segment 1 base; nucleotides outside the gene matches: 11. The CDR3 consists of 19 residues. DNA for the CDR3: TGTGCCAGCAGCCCGATGGGACAGGGGATTCCGTCTGGGGCCAACGTCCTGACTTTC. It codes for CASSPMGQGIPSGANVLTF.

The rearrangement links TRBV7-9 to TRBJ2-1; maybe TRBD2 (5 bases). This CDR3 comprises 16 residues. Germline loops: CDR1 SEHNR, CDR2 FQNEAQ (reference sequence). V lost 5 bases to trimming and J lost 3 bases, with 17 bases between them. The CDR3: CASSPPAGIGYNEQFF. The CDR3 DNA sequence: TGTGCCAGCAGCCCCCCGGCCGGGATCGGCTACAATGAGCAGTTCTTC.

The table lists this clone with a count of one. The chain joins TRBV5-1 to TRBJ2-3; 8 bases map to TRBD2. The CDR3 loop spans 16 amino acids. Trimming cost V 0 bases and J 2 bases; bases outside gene matches: 5. Germline lookup yields CDR1 SGHRS and CDR2 YFSETQ. CDR3 residues: CASSLDSGRVTDTQYF. DNA of the CDR3: TGCGCCAGCAGCTTGGATTCCGGGAGGGTCACAGATACGCAGTATTTT.